These 28 T cell receptor beta chains originate from one sample sequenced in a study of blood T cell repertoires in COVID-19. The method was immunoSEQ multiplex PCR; TCRdb's version includes in-frame clones alone and lacks a portion of them. This table has around 70,000 clones, around 86% appearing once. The sample comprised peripheral blood. Receptors were obtained from a woman aged 80 or older with active or convalescent COVID-19.

The chain has TRBV6-5 and TRBJ1-2, with 7 bases aligning to TRBD1. After removal of 6 bases from V and 4 bases from J, the junction contained 11 bases not matched to a gene. The CDR3 totals 15 residues. Germline CDR1 is MNHEY and CDR2 is SVGAGI. This CDR3 reads CASRDRTYPIYGYTF. As DNA, the CDR3 is TGTGCCAGCAGGGACAGGACCTACCCAATCTATGGCTACACCTTC.

J is TRBJ2-5 and V is TRBV5-1; 10 bases fit TRBD2. Germline CDR1 and CDR2: SGHRS and YFSETQ. V shed 0 bases and J 0 bases; nucleotides not matched to a gene: 2. The CDR3 length is 16 residues. CDR3 sequence (DNA): TGCGCCAGCAGCTTGGCTAGCGGGGGAAACCAAGAGACCCAGTACTTC. It yields the protein CASSLASGGNQETQYF.

The chain joins TRBV11-3 to TRBJ2-2, with TRBD1 identical over 7 bases. The germline gives CDR1 SGHNT, CDR2 YENEEA. The V gene end was trimmed by 1 base and the J gene end by 3 bases; junction bases not matched to a gene: 5. The CDR3 runs to 16 residues. DNA of the CDR3: TGTGCCAGCAGCTTAGGACAGGGTATCGACACCGGGGAGCTGTTTTTT. It codes for CASSLGQGIDTGELFF.

The gene calls are TRBV4-3 and TRBJ1-1; unclear D gene. The germline CDR1 and CDR2 sequences are LGHNA and YSLEER. Deletions cut 0 bases from V and 11 bases from J, with 16 bases between. The CDR3 consists of 14 residues. The CDR3 sequence is CASSQDQNNRGAFF. CDR3 nucleotide sequence: TGCGCCAGCAGCCAAGATCAAAACAACCGAGGGGCTTTCTTT.

The chain employs TRBV29-1 and TRBJ2-7; the match to TRBD2 covers 12 bases. The CDR3 extends over 15 amino acids. The V and J ends lost 5 bases and 0 bases, in that order; junction bases with no gene match: 5. Looked up from germline, CDR1 is SQVTM and CDR2 is ANQGSEA. The CDR3 protein is CSVRGLAGSSYEQYF. The CDR3 nucleotides read TGCAGCGTTCGAGGACTAGCGGGAAGCTCCTACGAGCAGTACTTC.

The chain has TRBV7-9 and TRBJ2-7; weak D call: TRBD2 (5 bases). Germline CDR1 reads SEHNR; CDR2 reads FQNEAQ (reference sequence). This CDR3 comprises 13 residues. Trimming removed 2 bases from V and 4 bases from J, with 9 bases in between. CDR3 sequence reads: CASSLSGGYEQYF. The CDR3 nucleotides read TGTGCCAGCAGCTTAAGCGGAGGTTACGAGCAGTACTTC.

The chain employs TRBV29-1 and TRBJ1-2, with D perhaps TRBD1 (5 bases). V shed 3 bases and J shed 6 bases, with 8 bases lying between them. The germline V gene has CDR1 SQVTM and CDR2 ANQGSEA. The CDR3 spans 11 residues. CDR3 sequence reads: CSVEAGHGYTF. DNA of the CDR3: TGCAGCGTTGAGGCAGGGCATGGCTACACCTTC.

The chain couples TRBV2 to TRBJ2-1; the match to TRBD2 covers 7 bases. Germline assignment: CDR1 SNHLY and CDR2 FYNNEI. The J segment lost 4 bases and the V segment lost 8 bases, leaving 5 bases of the junction unmatched. The CDR3 has 13 amino acids. The CDR3: CASRGEMYNEQFF. The CDR3 region has the DNA TGTGCCAGCCGGGGGGAAATGTACAATGAGCAGTTCTTC.

The V call is TRBV6-2 or TRBV6-3, the J call TRBJ2-3; 8 positions agree with TRBD2. V lost 0 bases and J lost 4; bases outside the gene matches: 3. There are 15 residues in the CDR3. CDR1 is MNHEY, CDR2 SVGEGT, per germline. The CDR3, as DNA: TGTGCCAGCAGTTACTCGCGGGGGGCCCCAGATACGCAGTATTTT. Its translation is CASSYSRGAPDTQYF.

The sample holds a few counts of this clone. The chain links TRBV6-1 to TRBJ1-4, with D possibly matching TRBD1 (5 bases). CDR3 length: 15 amino acids. Germline values: CDR1 MNHNS, CDR2 SASEGT. The V end lost 1 base, the J end lost 5 bases, and 11 bases lay between the germline ends. In nucleotides, the CDR3 is TGTGCCAGCAGTGAAGGTGGGGCTCTAAATGAAAAACTGTTTTTT. Protein sequence: CASSEGGALNEKLFF.

The chain uses TRBV2 and TRBJ1-3; 8 nucleotides line up with TRBD1. The ends lost 6 bases at V and 2 bases at J; junction bases unmatched: 3. Germline V lookup: CDR1 SNHLY, CDR2 FYNNEI. The CDR3 runs 14 residues. DNA for the CDR3: TGTGCCAGCAGGGAGACAGGGGCTGGAAACACCATATATTTT. The encoded protein is CASRETGAGNTIYF.

This chain links TRBV27 with TRBJ1-1; D is undetermined. Trimming took off 5 bases at V and 1 base at J, with 20 bases between the two ends. The CDR3 loop spans 17 amino acids. Germline lookup yields CDR1 MNHEY and CDR2 SMNVEV (reference sequence). The CDR3 nucleotides read TGTGCCAGCAGTAGGCTACGGGAAAGTCTATCGAACACTGAAGCTTTCTTT. Translation gives CASSRLRESLSNTEAFF.

The chain combines TRBV6-5 with TRBJ2-1; TRBD1 aligns across 9 bases. The CDR3 loop spans 15 amino acids. Germline lookup yields CDR1 MNHEY and CDR2 SVGAGI. V trimming: 5 bases; J trimming: 6 bases; junction bases outside the gene matches: 8. CDR3 bases: TGTGCCAGCAGTACTCCGGGACAGGGTCCCAATGAGCAGTTCTTC. It specifies CASSTPGQGPNEQFF.

V usage is TRBV29-1 and J usage is TRBJ2-5; weak D call: TRBD2 (6 bases). Germline values: CDR1 SQVTM, CDR2 ANQGSEA. The V end lost 5 bases, the J end lost 3 bases, and 13 bases lay between the germline ends. The CDR3 loop spans 13 amino acids. CDR3: CSVRRGAEETQYF. CDR3 DNA sequence: TGCAGCGTTCGGCGGGGTGCTGAAGAGACCCAGTACTTC.

The chain uses TRBV12-3 or TRBV12-4 and TRBJ1-1; D remains unclear. The CDR3 is made up of 13 amino acids. V shed 1 base and J shed 5 bases, with 8 bases lying between them. The CDR3 spells CASSLGEDTEAFF. Written as DNA, the CDR3 is TGTGCCAGCAGTTTAGGGGAGGATACTGAAGCTTTCTTT.

Sample share makes this clone medium-sized (0.01 to 0.1%). The sample contains more than one DNA sequence encoding this CDR3. The gene calls are TRBV9 and TRBJ2-1; 14 bases fit TRBD2. CDR1 SGDLS and CDR2 YYNGEE come from the germline V gene. This CDR3 is built from 17 residues. V was pared by 3 bases and J by 4 bases, with 6 bases of the junction left unmatched. The chain's CDR3 is CASSAGLAGGLYNEQFF. In DNA form, the CDR3 reads TGTGCCAGCAGCGCTGGACTAGCGGGGGGCTTATACAATGAGCAGTTCTTC.

V usage is TRBV2 and J usage is TRBJ2-2; D is perhaps TRBD2 (5 bases). The germline V gene encodes CDR1 SNHLY and CDR2 FYNNEI. The CDR3 length is 16 residues. Trimming pared 3 bases from V and 0 bases from J, leaving 11 bases between. The CDR3 reads CASSDPGVANTGELFF. The CDR3 DNA follows: TGTGCCAGCAGTGATCCCGGGGTGGCGAACACCGGGGAGCTGTTTTTT. Variable domain in full (rest from reference TRBV2 and TRBJ2-2): EPEVTQTPSHQVTQMGQEVILRCVPISNHLYFYWYRQILGQKVEFLVSFYNNEISEKSEIFDDQFSVERPDGSNFTLKIRSTKLEDSAMYFCASSDPGVANTGELFFGEGSRLTVL.

The V call is TRBV21-1, the J call TRBJ2-3; TRBD2, the D gene given by the table, was not confirmed from the DNA. TRBV21-1 is annotated as a pseudogene. This CDR3 has 17 residues. This chain's CDR3 is CASSKKAQTEGTDTQYF. The CDR3 DNA sequence: TGTGCCAGCAGCAAAAAAGCCCAGACCGAGGGAACAGATACGCAGTATTTT.

The chain is built from TRBV2 and TRBJ2-2; possibly TRBD2 for D (7 bases). V lost 11 bases to trimming and J lost 4 bases, with 14 bases between them. CDR1 is SNHLY and CDR2 is FYNNEI in the germline V gene. The CDR3 runs 13 residues. The DNA for the CDR3 is TGTGCCGGTCGAGGGGGGGGCACCGGGGAGCTGTTTTTT. Amino acids: CAGRGGGTGELFF.

The rearrangement links TRBV19 to TRBJ2-7; 7 bases line up with TRBD2. Per the germline V gene, CDR1 is LNHDA and CDR2 is SQIVND (reference sequence). This CDR3 has 13 amino acids. Trimming took 7 bases from V and 4 from J; bases not matched to a gene: 7. The CDR3 bases are TGTGCCAGTACCCAGGGAGGGTCTTACGAGCAGTACTTC. Amino acid sequence: CASTQGGSYEQYF.

V usage is TRBV10-3 and J usage is TRBJ2-3; no firm D call. The CDR3 loop spans 15 amino acids. CDR1 is ENHRY and CDR2 is SYGVKD in the germline V gene. V lost 7 bases and J 0 bases, leaving 14 bases between the germline ends. CDR3 DNA: TGTGCCATCAATCCACACACCCCCAGCACAGATACGCAGTATTTT. This sequence encodes CAINPHTPSTDTQYF.

V is TRBV10-3 and J is TRBJ2-5, with TRBD2 identical over 12 bases. Trimming cost V 4 bases and J 1 base; bases outside gene matches: 4. The CDR3 totals 16 residues. Germline lookup yields CDR1 ENHRY and CDR2 SYGVKD. CDR3 bases: TGTGCCATCAGTGCGTCTAGCGGGGGGGCCCAAGAGACCCAGTACTTC. This translates into CAISASSGGAQETQYF.

There are a few counts of this clone. This chain uses TRBV18 with TRBJ1-1, with a possible D match to TRBD1 (6 bases). CDR3 size: 16 residues. Trimming stripped 2 bases from V and 1 base from J, with 14 bases between. The germline V gene encodes CDR1 KGHSH and CDR2 LQKENI. This chain's CDR3 is CASSPSGTLPNTEAFF. The CDR3 bases are TGTGCCAGCTCACCATCCGGGACACTACCGAACACTGAAGCTTTCTTT.

This chain uses TRBV5-4 with TRBJ2-1; 9 nucleotides align to TRBD2. V trimming: 1 base; J trimming: 2 bases; junction bases outside the gene matches: 16. This CDR3 is 20 amino acids long. Germline CDR1 reads SGHNT; CDR2 reads YYREEE (reference sequence). Here the CDR3 reads CASSLMRRSSGGITYNEQFF. As DNA, the CDR3 is TGTGCCAGCAGCTTGATGCGGCGGTCCAGCGGGGGGATTACCTACAATGAGCAGTTCTTC.

The J gene is TRBJ2-1, the V gene TRBV27; TRBD2 matches at 10 bases. The ends lost 2 bases at V and 10 bases at J; junction bases unmatched: 8. CDR1 is MNHEY and CDR2 is SMNVEV in the germline V gene (reference sequence). This CDR3 is built from 15 residues. Here the CDR3 reads CASSLMGLAIEEQFF. The CDR3 DNA sequence: TGTGCCAGCAGTTTAATGGGACTAGCGATAGAGGAGCAGTTCTTC.

The V and J genes are TRBV12-3 or TRBV12-4 and TRBJ2-3, with 7 positions matching TRBD2. The CDR3 consists of 13 residues. With 5 bases clipped from V and 5 bases from J, the junction kept 4 bases outside the gene matches. CDR3: CASSLPSGDTQYF. CDR3 DNA sequence: TGTGCCAGCAGTCTTCCTAGCGGAGATACGCAGTATTTT.

The chain uses TRBV4-1 and TRBJ1-3; D is undetermined. This CDR3 is 16 amino acids long. Trimming removed 6 bases from V and 0 bases from J, with 15 bases in between. The germline V gene has CDR1 MGHRA and CDR2 YSYEKL. CDR3 sequence: CASSLNAGSSGNTIYF. The CDR3 DNA is TGCGCCAGCAGTCTCAACGCAGGATCCTCTGGAAACACCATATATTTT.

The chain links TRBV9 to TRBJ2-1, with 8 positions matching TRBD2. V lost 3 bases, J lost 6 bases, and 11 bases stayed unmatched. The length of the CDR3 is 16 residues. Looked up from germline, CDR1 is SGDLS and CDR2 is YYNGEE. CDR3 protein: CASSAPPGGAINEQFF. The CDR3, as DNA: TGTGCCAGCAGCGCCCCCCCGGGGGGGGCTATCAATGAGCAGTTCTTC.